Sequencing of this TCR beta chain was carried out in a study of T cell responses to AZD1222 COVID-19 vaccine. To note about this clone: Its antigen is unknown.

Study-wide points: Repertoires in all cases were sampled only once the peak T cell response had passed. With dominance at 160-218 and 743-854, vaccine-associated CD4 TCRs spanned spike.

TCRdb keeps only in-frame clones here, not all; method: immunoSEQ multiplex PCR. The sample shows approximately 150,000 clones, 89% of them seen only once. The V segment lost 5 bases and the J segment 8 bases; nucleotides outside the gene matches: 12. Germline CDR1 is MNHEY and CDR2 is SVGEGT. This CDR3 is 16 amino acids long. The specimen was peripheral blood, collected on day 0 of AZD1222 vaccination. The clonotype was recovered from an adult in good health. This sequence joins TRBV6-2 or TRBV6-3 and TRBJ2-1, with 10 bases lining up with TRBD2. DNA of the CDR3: TGTGCCAGCAGTGGCCCGATAGCGGGAGGTTTCCATGAGCAGTTCTTC. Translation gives CASSGPIAGGFHEQFF.